This T cell receptor beta chain was captured by sequencing in a study of blood T cell repertoires in COVID-19. The germline V gene encodes CDR1 GTSNPN and CDR2 SVGIG (reference sequence). V was cut by 3 bases and J by 4 bases, with 9 bases left in between. The CDR3 extends over 12 amino acids. Sequencing used immunoSEQ multiplex PCR; TCRdb keeps in-frame clones, though not all of them. Among some 150,000 clones listed, around 87% were seen once. The clonotype was recovered from a man aged 50 or older who had recovered from COVID-19. The specimen sequenced was peripheral blood. This chain links TRBV30 with TRBJ1-2; D gene ambiguous. DNA of the CDR3: TGTGCCTGGAGCAGAGGGTTCTATGGCTACACCTTC. Translation: CAWSRGFYGYTF.